Below, 15 T cell receptor beta chains from the same sample are listed, as sequenced in a study of graft-versus-host responses after intestinal transplantation (dated by TCRdb to about 2021). Libraries came from the immunoSEQ multiplex PCR assay. TCRdb re-hosts the immuneACCESS table, in-frame sequences only. Its copies lack some clones; in the studies checked, an unresolved V gene accounts for under half of them, and the cause for the rest is not known. This sample is represented by tens of thousands of clones; 80% to 90% of them were singletons. The top ten hold approximately 0.6% of the sample. The antigens of these receptors remain unknown. What the time point label conveys for this sample: cells obtained before transplantation from donor or recipient. The starting material was unstimulated CD4+ T cells sorted from spleen or lymph node cells, obtained before transplant. Receptors originate from a human donor who was the organ donor for an intestinal transplant.

The V call is TRBV6-1, the J call TRBJ1-3, with TRBD1 as a possible D gene (6 bases). CDR1 and CDR2 from the germline V gene are MNHNS and SASEGT. This CDR3 has 15 amino acids. V lost 5 bases and J 7 bases, leaving 18 bases between the germline ends. As DNA, the CDR3 is TGTGCCAGCAGTACACATTACAGGGAGGGTAACACCATATATTTT. Protein: CASSTHYREGNTIYF.

The chain couples TRBV19 to TRBJ1-3; no reliable D call. The CDR3 length is 15 residues. V was trimmed by 6 bases and J by 0 bases, leaving 12 bases between them. From germline, CDR1 is LNHDA and CDR2 SQIVND (reference sequence). In nucleotides, the CDR3 is TGTGCCAGTAGCCCGGCGGGAAGCTCTGGAAACACCATATATTTT. This translates into CASSPAGSSGNTIYF.

This chain joins TRBV11-2 and TRBJ2-1, with 16 positions matching TRBD2. V shed 7 bases and J 8 bases; nucleotides not matched to a gene: 17. The CDR3 is 19 amino acids. Germline CDR1 is SGHAT and CDR2 is FQNNGV. The CDR3 coding sequence is TGTGCCAGCACCCGAAGGGGCTCGGGACTAGCGGGAGGGCTGGATGAGCAGTTCTTC. It is translated as CASTRRGSGLAGGLDEQFF.

V is TRBV5-4 and J is TRBJ1-4; perhaps TRBD1 as D (6 bases). CDR3 size: 15 residues. V was pared by 4 bases and J by 3 bases, with 13 bases between. Germline V gene data show CDR1 as SGHNT and CDR2 as YYREEE (reference sequence). CDR3: CASSIRDTSNEKLFF. The CDR3 DNA is TGTGCCAGCAGCATCCGGGACACCTCTAATGAAAAACTGTTTTTT. The full variable domain, completed using reference TRBV5-4 and TRBJ1-4, is ETGVTQSPTHLIKTRGQQVTLRCSSQSGHNTVSWYQQALGQGPQFIFQYYREEENGRGNFPPRFSGLQFPNYSSELNVNALELDDSALYLCASSIRDTSNEKLFFGSGTQLSVL.

The chain employs TRBV19 and TRBJ2-6, with 10 bases that match TRBD1. Germline V gene data show CDR1 as LNHDA and CDR2 as SQIVND (reference sequence). V gave up 6 bases and J gave up 0 bases; unmatched junction bases: 5. The CDR3 spans 17 residues. CDR3 loop: CASRPGQGSSGANVLTF. For the CDR3, the DNA is TGTGCCAGTAGGCCGGGACAGGGGTCCTCTGGGGCCAACGTCCTGACTTTC.

V is TRBV15 and J is TRBJ2-7; perhaps TRBD2 as D (6 bases). Germline CDR1 and CDR2: LNHNV and YYDKDF (reference sequence). The CDR3 has 16 residues. The germline V and J ends were trimmed by 2 bases and 4 bases, with 18 bases remaining between them. The CDR3 nucleotides are TGTGCCACCAGCAGATTGCAGGGAAGCGGGCGGTACGAGCAGTACTTC. This encodes CATSRLQGSGRYEQYF.

V and J are TRBV27 and TRBJ1-3; D unclear. CDR1 is MNHEY, CDR2 SMNVEV, per germline (reference sequence). V was clipped by 1 base and J by 0 bases, with 10 bases between them. CDR3 length: 16 amino acids. As DNA, the CDR3 is TGTGCCAGCAGTTTATTACCGGGATTCTCTGGAAACACCATATATTTT. It translates to CASSLLPGFSGNTIYF.

This chain connects TRBV28 to TRBJ2-7; 8 nucleotides line up with TRBD2. The CDR3 has 13 residues. Germline CDR1 MDHEN, CDR2 SYDVKM. V lost 5 bases to trimming and J lost 7 bases; unmatched junction nucleotides: 7. The CDR3 DNA reads TGTGCCAGCAGTAAAAGCGGGAGTGCTGAGCAGTACTTC. It translates to CASSKSGSAEQYF.

The V and J genes are TRBV19 and TRBJ2-5; 11 positions match TRBD1. This CDR3 spans 16 amino acids. Germline CDR1 LNHDA, CDR2 SQIVND (reference sequence). Trimming cost V 6 bases and J 1 base; bases outside gene matches: 7. The CDR3 protein is CASSARTGGFQETQYF. The CDR3 region has the DNA TGTGCCAGTAGCGCCAGGACAGGGGGCTTCCAAGAGACCCAGTACTTC.

The rearrangement links TRBV5-1 to TRBJ1-4; TRBD1 agrees at 7 bases. V gave up 5 bases and J gave up 8 bases; unmatched junction bases: 15. CDR1 is SGHRS, CDR2 YFSETQ, per germline. The CDR3 covers 16 residues. In nucleotides, the CDR3 is TGCGCCAGCAGTCGAAACCACAGGGGAGCGAACGAAAAACTGTTTTTT. Translation gives CASSRNHRGANEKLFF.

The rearrangement joins TRBV5-1 to TRBJ2-3; D may be TRBD2 (6 bases). This CDR3 has 15 residues. Trimming stripped 4 bases from V and 0 bases from J, with 12 bases between. Germline values: CDR1 SGHRS, CDR2 YFSETQ. The CDR3 DNA sequence: TGCGCCAGCAGCGACACTAGCACCAGCACAGATACGCAGTATTTT. Protein sequence: CASSDTSTSTDTQYF.

This clone appeared once. One end of the junction does not line up with germline, which may come from a read error. V is TRBV7-7 and J is TRBJ2-3; D gene uncertain. Germline CDR1 is SSHAT and CDR2 is FNYEAQ (reference sequence). CDR3 length: 18 residues. This CDR3 is CASSLSSLQKVSTDTQYF. The CDR3 coding sequence is TGTGCTAGCAGCTTAAGTTCTCTGCAGAAAGTAAGCACAGATACGCAGTATTTT.

The DNA for the CDR3 is TGTGCCATCAGACGGGTTCCGAACACTGAAGCTTTCTTT. Its protein product is CAIRRVPNTEAFF. The chain links TRBV10-3 to TRBJ1-1, with no clear D. The CDR3 has 13 amino acids. Germline CDR1 and CDR2: ENHRY and SYGVKD. The V end lost 6 bases, the J end lost 1 base, and 9 bases lay between the germline ends.

The chain's CDR3 is CASTGDGRNTEAFF. DNA of the CDR3: TGTGCCAGCACCGGGGACGGGAGGAACACTGAAGCTTTCTTT. The genes are TRBV5-4 and TRBJ1-1, with D perhaps TRBD1 (5 bases). This CDR3 is built from 14 residues. Germline loops: CDR1 SGHNT, CDR2 YYREEE (reference sequence). Between the trimmed V and J ends, which lost 6 bases and 1 base, there was a span of 13 bases. The whole variable domain, remainder taken from reference TRBV5-4 and TRBJ1-1, is ETGVTQSPTHLIKTRGQQVTLRCSSQSGHNTVSWYQQALGQGPQFIFQYYREEENGRGNFPPRFSGLQFPNYSSELNVNALELDDSALYLCASTGDGRNTEAFFGQGTRLTVV.

V gene TRBV6-1 combines with J gene TRBJ1-5; TRBD1 matches 8 bases. This CDR3 region has 18 residues. Germline values: CDR1 MNHNS, CDR2 SASEGT. The J segment lost 7 bases and the V segment lost 3 bases, leaving 17 bases of the junction unmatched. CDR3 sequence reads: CASSEETGGSFLNQPQHF. CDR3 DNA sequence: TGTGCCAGCAGTGAGGAAACAGGGGGTTCCTTTCTCAACCAGCCCCAGCATTTT.